The TCR beta chain described here comes from a study of T cell repertoires in cytomegalovirus infection. Regarding the study as a whole: The ex vivo response was dominated by HLA-C-restricted CMV-specific TCR beta clonotypes. Summed frequency of shared TCR beta families picked out CMV carriers who also had the relevant HLA.

TCRdb itself ran the reads through MiXCR, one entry per CDR3 protein. Of some 440,000 distinct CDR3 sequences in the sample, 25% to 40% were seen once. As for this clonotype: Its antigen is unidentified. The junction departs from the called germline gene at one end, perhaps through a read error.

The CDR3 contains 16 residues. Germline CDR1 SGHAT, CDR2 FQNNGV. The TCR originated in a human donor in good health (CMV status not recorded). Some clones in this sample may be carry-over from other donors' samples. Sequencing was done on a sample of PBMCs. The chain couples TRBV11-2 to TRBJ1-1, with D possibly being TRBD1 (6 bases). Written as DNA, the CDR3 is TGTGCCAGCAGCCTTACCGGCGGGGGCTGGGGCGCTGAAGCTCTCTTT. Its translation: CASSLTGGGWGAEALF.